One and the same sample provided the 7 T cell receptor beta chains below, sequenced in a study of T-cell memory formation after mild COVID-19 (dated by TCRdb to the early 2020s). Libraries were prepared through 5' RACE. TCRdb names Illumina NovaSeq 6000 as the instrument used. In TCRdb, the public reads were trimmed at Q25 with fastp and aligned with MiXCR, with productive beta chains retained. Identical CDR3 protein sequences are pooled into one entry, listed with their most common genes and DNA. Present in this sample are about 140,000 distinct CDR3 sequences, less than 20% of which were seen just once. The ten most abundant clones make up 2% to 2.5% of the sample. Sequences were obtained from PBMCs or a T cell subset sorted from them (not recorded which). The receptors here all came from an adult woman who had mild COVID-19 (a few samples of this study predate the infection). The sample titles of this study are shuffled in the database, so cell type and time point are left out; the donor was told from shared clones.

The chain uses TRBV7-2 and TRBJ2-3, with 8 bases that match TRBD1. Germline V gives CDR1 SGHTA, CDR2 FQGNSA. V shed 5 bases, J shed 4 bases, and the junction held 5 bases outside the gene matches. The CDR3 loop spans 14 amino acids. CDR3 amino acids: CASSTRTGSDTQYF. CDR3 in DNA: TGTGCCAGCAGCACCCGGACAGGGTCAGATACGCAGTATTTT.

V usage is TRBV29-1 and J usage is TRBJ2-3; 9 bases line up with TRBD1. V lost 7 bases, J lost 2 bases, and 4 bases stayed unmatched. Germline CDR1 is SQVTM and CDR2 is ANQGSEA. CDR3 size: 13 residues. DNA for the CDR3: TGCAGCGCCGGACAGGGGTTCACAGATACGCAGTATTTT. Translating gives CSAGQGFTDTQYF.

This clonotype was picked up a small number of times. This sequence joins TRBV12-3 or TRBV12-4 and TRBJ2-1, with D unresolved. The CDR3 contains 15 residues. Trimming cost V 7 bases and J 5 bases, with 18 bases left between them. CDR3 DNA sequence: TGTGCCAGCATGGGAAACCCCTCTTTCGACAATGAGCAGTTCTTC. It is translated as CASMGNPSFDNEQFF.

The gene calls are TRBV6-5 and TRBJ2-3; weak D call: TRBD2 (6 bases). Trimming cost V 5 bases and J 4 bases, with 13 bases left between them. Germline V gene data show CDR1 as MNHEY and CDR2 as SVGAGI. The length of the CDR3 is 14 residues. The DNA for the CDR3 is TGTGCCAGCAGTGTTGGGGGAGGCTCAGATACGCAGTATTTT. Its protein product is CASSVGGGSDTQYF.

CDR3 region: CATSAGLGSNEQFF. CDR3 in DNA: TGTGCCACCAGTGCGGGACTAGGTTCGAATGAGCAGTTCTTC. The chain employs TRBV24-1 and TRBJ2-1; TRBD2 matches 8 bases. The CDR3 is 14 residues long. The V gene end was trimmed by 5 bases and the J gene end by 7 bases; junction bases not matched to a gene: 6. Germline V gives CDR1 KGHDR, CDR2 SFDVKD.

V is TRBV14 and J is TRBJ2-5, with D perhaps matching TRBD1 (5 bases). The CDR3 has 16 amino acids. Per the germline V gene, CDR1 is SGHDN and CDR2 is FVKESK. Trimming stripped 3 bases from V and 5 bases from J, with 19 bases between. The CDR3 spells CASSQAAGSVVETQYF. As DNA, the CDR3 is TGTGCCAGCAGCCAGGCGGCAGGGTCGGTCGTGGAGACCCAGTACTTC. Complete variable domain (other parts from reference TRBV14 and TRBJ2-5): EAGVTQFPSHSVIEKGQTVTLRCDPISGHDNLYWYRRVMGKEIKFLLHFVKESKQDESGMPNNRFLAERTGGTYSTLKVQPAELEDSGVYFCASSQAAGSVVETQYFGPGTRLLVL.

This clonotype came up a few times. The genes are TRBV5-1 and TRBJ2-7; D is unclear. Germline lookup yields CDR1 SGHRS and CDR2 YFSETQ. The V end was cut by 4 bases, the J end by 0 bases, with 17 bases between. CDR3 length: 16 residues. DNA for the CDR3: TGCGCCAGCAGCCGCGATCGGGTCCCCCTCTCCTACGAGCAGTACTTC. The encoded protein is CASSRDRVPLSYEQYF.